This T cell receptor beta chain originates from a study of CD8+ T cells in alopecia areata. Whole-study context: Each recipient was an approximately 7-11-week-old female C3H/HeJ mouse given skin from an approximately 6-13-month-old C3H/HeJ donor with spontaneous alopecia.

To note about this clone: The gene names given are mouse names. Read sequence stops 4 residues before the CDR3 end, and the germline J gene provides the missing end.

cDNA serving as the sequencing template came from extracted, reverse transcribed RNA. Data came from immunoSEQ multiplex PCR; TCRdb stores just in-frame clones and leaves some out. The profile covers almost 9,000 clones, none occurring a single time. The CDR3 runs to 14 residues. In germline, CDR1 is NSHNY, CDR2 SYGAGN. Separation of pooled cutaneous lymph node cells was by sorting with CD4, CD8alpha, NKG2D, NKG2ACE and other markers. The gene calls are TRBV13-1 and TRBJ2-4; D may be TRBD1 (6 bases). The clonotype comes from a C3H/HeJ mouse with alopecia areata. The strain bears MHC haplotype H2-k. The sample consisted of CD8+ T cells sorted from a lymph node. CDR3 amino acids: CASSDPGVENTLYF. Partial CDR3 DNA: TGTGCCAGCAGTGATCCAGGGGTGGAAAAC.